This T cell receptor (beta chain) was profiled in a study of cytomegalovirus exposure and HLA in healthy donors (dated by TCRdb to about 2017). Regarding the research as a whole: An earlier analysis of 587 of the donors reported 250 to 350 Gb of sequence data and roughly 120 million unique TCR beta sequences obtained from about 200 million T cells. Around 320 gigabases of sequencing data and approximately 85 million unique TCR sequences were included in an early release covering roughly 700 HLA-typed donors. The genetic ancestry cluster associated with self-reported Caucasian donors included 81% of the roughly 400 genotyped donors. The study aimed to test whether signatures of past pathogen exposure could be identified by cataloging public T cell receptors. The T cell repertoires of under 700 subjects were profiled by immunosequencing and related to cytomegalovirus serostatus. Besides the first cohort of hundreds of subjects, a separate validation cohort made up of some 110 different subjects was used. To predict cytomegalovirus infection status, the study combined high-throughput TCR immunosequencing, statistical association of individual TCRs with disease status, and machine learning. To study patterns of TCR occurrence, a later analysis re-analyzed previously published TCR beta repertoires from around 700 donors and added high-resolution HLA genotyping. Rather than drawing on any new phenotypic data, the later analysis identified candidate immune exposures from TCR beta sequences and the way those sequences occurred across donors. To decide whether each TCR beta V gene segment behaved as functional or pseudogenic, an earlier analysis of several hundred of the donors relied on high-throughput TCR beta sequencing. Donor age, sex, ethnicity and CMV serostatus were collected together with the repertoire data. A later genetic analysis used genome-wide SNP genotypes for about 60% of the roughly 700 donors, treating that subset as a discovery cohort. All discovery cohort repertoires had been generated on a single sequencing platform. Both class I and class II loci were covered by HLA typing, at four-digit resolution. The number of typed donors differed by locus: about 620-630 for A, B, C, DRB1 and DQB1; about 520 for DQA1; 606 for DPA1; and 400 to 480 for DPB1. A handful of DR-DQ haplotypes were handled as single units for association and clustering because linkage in the cohort was strong. Among roughly 370 genotyped donors of the cohort, an average of approximately 240,000 unique TCR beta nucleotide sequences were sequenced per donor, around 20% of them non-productive.

The receptor library was made with the immunoSEQ multiplex PCR assay. A mixture of 60 forward primers for TCR Vbeta segments and 13 reverse primers for TCR Jbeta segments was used in the multiplex PCR. Amplification of the CDR3 region of rearranged TCR beta genes was performed with a multiplex PCR assay on genomic DNA. Amplified TCR beta libraries were sequenced as 87-base-pair reads on the Illumina HiSeq System. In the source study's methods: In a later analysis, 70 million to 95 million unique TCR beta chains were counted across the 650 to 700 repertoires, and approximately 9.9 million of these chains were shared by at least two donors. Raw reads were error-corrected and collapsed into unique sequences by a nearest-neighbor algorithm in which closely related sequences were merged to remove PCR and sequencing errors. V, D and J gene segments were assigned by aligning CDR3 sequences to IMGT reference sequences. For a sequence to be retained, a match of at least six nucleotides was required to both a V gene segment and a J gene segment. A rearrangement counted as productive if the CDR3 had no stop codons and remained in frame with V and J, and every other rearrangement counted as non-productive. CDR3 was defined by IMGT convention, running from the second conserved V-encoded cysteine to the conserved J-encoded phenylalanine. In an earlier analysis of around 570 of the donors, sequences lacking an unambiguous match to a single V gene segment were excluded. In an earlier analysis of around 600 of the donors, V segments were called functional above 56.7% productive rearrangements and were called segregating when the between-donor standard deviation exceeded 5%. A statistical classification framework was built to diagnose cytomegalovirus status from the catalog of TCR beta chain sequences. In a later analysis, V and J genes were assigned by comparing TCR nucleotide sequences against IMGT/GENE-DB human TR gene sequences. Using the TCRdist pipeline, a later analysis assigned CDR3 sequences along with most-parsimonious VDJ recombination scenarios. In a later analysis, each TCR beta chain was defined by its CDR3 amino acid sequence together with its V-gene family, and reads without a unique V-gene family were excluded. A later analysis removed 500 to 600 highly shared, low-generation-probability nucleotide sequences to deal with suspected cross-contamination and a sequencing artifact. A later analysis calculated a clonal expansion index for each public chain from normalized within-repertoire ranks of inferred template counts. Generation probabilities in a later analysis came from a VDJ recombination model fitted to out-of-frame rearrangements, and those results were checked against IGoR. Hypergeometric tests were used in a later analysis to score TCR-TCR, TCR-HLA and TCR-CMV co-occurrence, with a repertoire-size bias correction applied to the TCR pairs. To estimate false discovery rates, a later analysis permuted the HLA or CMV assignments 20 times. In a later analysis, co-occurring TCRs were grouped using DBSCAN, and TCRdist sequence similarity was added for clustering within HLA-allele-positive subsets. For co-occurrence clustering, repertoires with fewer than 30,000 or more than 120,000 public chains were excluded, along with four to six repertoires with anomalous nucleotide sharing. The table comes from immuneACCESS by way of TCRdb, which keeps in-frame sequences with V and J called. Part of the clones is missing from these tables; in studies checked, under half for an unresolved V gene and the rest for unknown reasons. V and J calls and clone size follow that table, whereas D and trimming were derived from the DNA. The sample profile shows approximately 160,000 clones; 65% to 85% of them were found once. The leading ten clones occupy 1% to 1.5% of the sample.

As to this clone: Its recognized antigen is unknown. Qualities for individual bases were not recorded, and no much larger clone is one base off.

Findings and caveats that apply to the study as a whole: The study listed 164 TCR beta chains as associated with cytomegalovirus. Presence/absence analyses assumed roughly uniform sequencing depth across donors, an assumption that may not hold. A cluster of highly shared sequence variants was judged likely to represent a technical artifact of the sequencing pipeline. A later analysis found that most CMV-associated TCR beta chains appeared HLA-restricted, with HLA associations seemingly driven largely by CMV exposure. Several of the top co-occurrence clusters appeared to be linked to parvovirus B19, influenza, CMV and Epstein-Barr virus, according to a later analysis. In a later genetic analysis, a missense DCLRE1C variant was associated with V-gene and J-gene trimming of TCR beta chains, and the association was replicated in an independent cohort. In a later analysis, HLA-associated TCR beta chains showed more clonal expansion and lower generation probabilities than non-associated chains that were equally common. A further reported finding was that TCR beta sequences accurately predicted the HLA-A and HLA-B alleles for most subjects in the first cohort. Across donors, most TCR sequences were observed very rarely, whereas some public TCRs were present in many individuals. According to a later analysis, TCR association rates differed among HLA loci, with DRB1 alleles showing the most associated TCRs and HLA-C alleles showing the fewest. CMV serostatus was the only immune exposure information available for the cohort. Specific HLA alleles were associated with 16,951 TCR beta sequences at a false discovery rate of 0.05 in a later analysis. In this cohort, only TCR beta chains were sequenced, and detectable features were limited by the absence of alpha or paired-chain data. It was suggested by the authors that the approach could potentially be generalized to other disease states and immunological phenotypes. Because counts were too low, seventeen rarely observed V segments, including chromosome 9 orphons, were excluded from the earlier analysis of several hundred of the donors. Linkage disequilibrium might explain the correlated functional status among segregating V segments, but an unknown experimental factor could not be excluded. In a later genetic analysis, fewer N-insertions in productive TCRs were reported among donors in an Asian-associated ancestry cluster than the roughly 700-donor mean. Because some donors lacked HLA typing at each locus, the association tests relied only on the typed subset. Cytomegalovirus status was reported to be diagnosed by the classifier with high specificity and sensitivity in both the original and validation cohorts. In an earlier analysis of about 550 of the donors, most TCR beta V segments were observed in productive rearrangements about 90% or about 30% of the time, broadly matching IMGT annotations. Assigning TCR associations to individual alleles was difficult when HLA alleles, especially DR and DQ, strongly co-occurred. Three of the identified cytomegalovirus-associated TCR beta chains were confirmed in vitro to be specific for cytomegalovirus antigens. Because the 87-base-pair reads could not distinguish some IMGT-functional V segments, including TRBV6-2 and TRBV6-3, those segments were excluded.

Its CDR3 holds 12 amino acids, cysteine through phenylalanine. CDR3 DNA is the only sequence kept; it has 36 bases, read in frame from the first base. V loses 2 bases of germline sequence and J loses 11 bases, and the interval between the two ends is 12 bases. From a lookup of the germline V gene, CDR1 and CDR2 are WSHSY and SAAADI. The cohort consisted of some 730 healthy bone marrow donors. At the time of sampling, all cohort members were nominally healthy, though unrecorded immune exposures were likely present. The donor was CMV seropositive and was included in the group of some 290 seropositive cohort members. Each donor provided a peripheral blood sample, and peripheral blood mononuclear cells were used for TCR beta sequencing. The Qiagen DNeasy Blood Extraction Kit was used to extract genomic DNA from the blood cell samples.

The receptor was isolated from a man aged 45-60 years in good health and CMV-seropositive. The chain joins TRBV10-2 to TRBJ1-1, with TRBD1 as a weak D call on 6 bases. The specimen was PBMCs. The CDR3 here reads CASSERGFSAFF. The DNA reads as follows: TGCGCCAGCAGTGAGAGGGGGTTCTCGGCTTTCTTT.